This passage covers 21 T cell receptor beta chains from one sample sequenced in a study of identical twins. From the 5' RACE reads, TCRdb called clonotypes with MiXCR, one entry per CDR3 protein. The table includes about 520,000 distinct CDR3 sequences, about 20% detected once. This sample was shared with a second study, whose subject was T cells expressing NK-cell markers.

Specimen: CD4+ T cells sorted from blood. These receptors were collected from a young woman in good health.

Ten or more counts support this clonotype. This rearrangement joins TRBV6-6 to TRBJ2-5; possible D gene TRBD1, 6 bases. This CDR3 comprises 15 residues. Germline CDR1 and CDR2: MNHNY and SVGAGI (reference sequence). Trimming left V 6 bases short and J 0 bases short, with 14 bases between. The CDR3 spells CASSHLTGNQETQYF. The CDR3 DNA sequence: TGTGCCAGCAGCCATCTTACAGGGAACCAAGAGACCCAGTACTTC.

This clonotype was counted between two and nine times. The chain is built from TRBV20-1 and TRBJ1-4; D remains unclear. Germline V gene sequence: CDR1 DFQATT, CDR2 SNEGSKA (reference sequence). The V end lost 0 bases, the J end lost 5 bases, and 7 bases lay between the germline ends. CDR3 length equals 13 residues. CDR3 sequence reads: CSARDLENEKLFF. The DNA of the CDR3 is TGCAGTGCTAGAGATTTGGAGAATGAAAAACTGTTTTTT.

The chain uses TRBV7-9 and TRBJ1-6; 8 bases are a match to TRBD1. V shed 4 bases and J 13 bases; nucleotides not matched to a gene: 3. Germline lookup yields CDR1 SEHNR and CDR2 FQNEAQ (reference sequence). The CDR3 contains 12 residues. The CDR3 loop reads CASSWGDRPLHF. In DNA form, the CDR3 reads TGTGCCAGCAGCTGGGGGGACAGGCCCCTCCACTTT.

V is TRBV5-5 and J is TRBJ2-1, with D perhaps matching TRBD2 (6 bases). Trimming took off 0 bases at V and 5 bases at J, with 12 bases between the two ends. The germline CDR1 and CDR2 sequences are SGHKS and YYEKEE (reference sequence). The CDR3 extends over 15 amino acids. CDR3 residues: CASSLDGRVNNEQFF. CDR3 nucleotides: TGTGCCAGCAGCTTGGACGGGAGAGTGAACAATGAGCAGTTCTTC. Combining the CDR3 with reference TRBV5-5 and TRBJ2-1 gives the whole variable domain DAGVTQSPTHLIKTRGQQVTLRCSPISGHKSVSWYQQVLGQGPQFIFQYYEKEERGRGNFPDRFSARQFPNYSSELNVNALLLGDSALYLCASSLDGRVNNEQFFGPGTRLTVL.

The CDR3: CSVTPRGGYGYTF. CDR3 coding DNA: TGCAGCGTGACTCCCCGGGGAGGGTATGGCTACACCTTC. The V call is TRBV29-1, the J call TRBJ1-2; D not certain. The CDR3 is made up of 13 amino acids. Trimming removed 6 bases at V and 5 bases at J, with 16 bases between. Germline assignment: CDR1 SQVTM and CDR2 ANQGSEA.

This clonotype was found a few times. The chain joins TRBV7-2 to TRBJ2-3, with 7 bases fitting TRBD2. CDR1 is SGHTA and CDR2 is FQGNSA in the germline V gene. The ends lost 1 base at V and 8 bases at J; junction bases unmatched: 6. There are 14 residues in the CDR3. The CDR3, as DNA: TGTGCCAGCAGCTTAGGACTAGCTCAGGGTACGCAGTATTTT. Protein sequence: CASSLGLAQGTQYF.

This clonotype was seen repeatedly, ten times or more. The chain couples TRBV12-3 or TRBV12-4 to TRBJ1-5, with 8 nucleotides matching TRBD1. The CDR3 totals 14 residues. The trim removed 6 bases at V and 5 bases at J, leaving 6 bases unmatched. For the CDR3, the DNA is TGTGCCAGCAGCGATAACAGGGGGTATCAGCCCCAGCATTTT. Its translation is CASSDNRGYQPQHF.

This rearrangement joins TRBV5-1 to TRBJ1-6; a possible D gene is TRBD1 (6 bases). The CDR3 has 15 amino acids. Between the trimmed V and J ends, which lost 4 bases and 8 bases, there was a span of 16 bases. From germline, CDR1 is SGHRS and CDR2 YFSETQ. This CDR3 reads CASSHPGHGYSPLHF. The CDR3 nucleotides read TGCGCCAGCAGCCACCCGGGACACGGATATTCACCCCTCCACTTT.

V usage is TRBV20-1 and J usage is TRBJ1-1; D perhaps matches TRBD1 (5 bases). CDR1 and CDR2 (germline): DFQATT, SNEGSKA (reference sequence). Trimming removed 2 bases from V and 4 bases from J, with 8 bases in between. The CDR3 runs 12 residues. This chain's CDR3 is CSARSGATEAFF. For the CDR3, the DNA is TGCAGTGCTAGATCCGGGGCCACTGAAGCTTTCTTT.

The V gene is TRBV6-1, the J gene TRBJ2-1, with no clear D. CDR1 is MNHNS, CDR2 SASEGT, per germline. V shed 1 base and J shed 10 bases, with 5 bases lying between them. The CDR3 totals 11 residues. The CDR3 reads CASSEDLEQFF. The CDR3 nucleotides are TGTGCCAGCAGTGAAGACCTAGAGCAGTTCTTC.

This clonotype was counted many times. The CDR3 loop reads CSVDDRDRGWGYTF. CDR3 DNA sequence: TGCAGCGTTGATGACCGGGACAGGGGGTGGGGCTACACCTTC. This chain links TRBV29-1 with TRBJ1-2, with TRBD1 matching over 11 bases. Germline CDR1 is SQVTM and CDR2 is ANQGSEA. Trimming removed 3 bases from V and 8 bases from J; junction bases left unmatched: 8. The CDR3 extends over 14 amino acids.

The V call is TRBV5-6, the J call TRBJ2-3; TRBD2 matches 10 bases. From germline, CDR1 is SGHDT and CDR2 YYEEEE. With V trimmed by 4 bases and J by 7 bases, 9 bases remained unmatched. The CDR3 has 15 amino acids. The CDR3 is CASSAAGTSVHTQYF. For the CDR3, the DNA is TGTGCCAGCAGCGCCGCCGGGACTAGCGTGCATACGCAGTATTTT.

V and J are TRBV10-3 and TRBJ1-3; no definite D call. The CDR3 loop spans 12 amino acids. Deletions cut 11 bases from V and 3 bases from J, with 11 bases between. In germline, CDR1 is ENHRY, CDR2 SYGVKD. The CDR3 nucleotides are TGTGCCTCCCGACGCCATGGAAACACCATATATTTT. It translates to CASRRHGNTIYF.

This clonotype was counted at least ten times. The gene calls are TRBV7-9 and TRBJ2-2; perhaps TRBD1 as D (5 bases). The CDR3 length is 14 residues. Germline-derived CDR1 and CDR2 are SEHNR and FQNEAQ (reference sequence). The V and J ends lost 0 bases and 4 bases respectively, with 6 bases between them. The CDR3 loop is CASSLATATGELFF. The CDR3 DNA follows: TGTGCCAGCAGCTTAGCGACAGCCACCGGGGAGCTGTTTTTT.

This chain links TRBV5-1 with TRBJ1-6; a possible D gene is TRBD1 (6 bases). The V end was cut by 0 bases, the J end by 9 bases, with 10 bases between. Germline V gene sequence: CDR1 SGHRS, CDR2 YFSETQ. The length of the CDR3 is 14 residues. The CDR3 sequence is CASSLDRVGSPLHF. The DNA of the CDR3 is TGCGCCAGCAGCTTGGACAGGGTGGGTTCACCCCTCCACTTT. The full variable domain, with the rest looked up from reference TRBV5-1 and TRBJ1-6, is KAGVTQTPRYLIKTRGQQVTLSCSPISGHRSVSWYQQTPGQGLQFLFEYFSETQRNKGNFPGRFSGRQFSNSRSEMNVSTLELGDSALYLCASSLDRVGSPLHFGNGTRLTVT.

The gene calls are TRBV6-6 and TRBJ1-1; TRBD1 might be the D (5 bases). The length of the CDR3 is 13 residues. Trimming cost V 5 bases and J 11 bases, with 18 bases left between them. Per germline, CDR1 MNHNY and CDR2 SVGAGI (reference sequence). The CDR3 reads CASSQPPGARAFF. In DNA, the CDR3 is TGTGCCAGCAGTCAACCTCCCGGGGCACGGGCTTTCTTT.

The CDR3: CASSHHVGIGTRDGYTF. The CDR3 region has the DNA TGTGCCAGCAGCCACCACGTCGGGATAGGGACAAGGGATGGCTACACCTTC. The genes are TRBV3-1 and TRBJ1-2; possible D gene TRBD1, 6 bases. CDR1 is LGHDT and CDR2 is YNNKEL in the germline V gene (reference sequence). This CDR3 spans 17 amino acids. Trimming left V 3 bases short and J 6 bases short, with 23 bases between.

This clonotype was detected only a few times. CDR3 DNA sequence: TGTGCCAGCAGCATAACTAGCGGGGGGGGCGAGCAGTACTTC. Amino acids: CASSITSGGGEQYF. The chain employs TRBV7-8 and TRBJ2-7, with TRBD2 matching over 13 bases. The junction had 4 bases not matched to a gene; V was cut back by 5 bases and J by 6 bases. Germline V gene sequence: CDR1 SGHVS, CDR2 FQNEAQ. The CDR3 loop spans 14 amino acids.

The chain combines TRBV3-1 with TRBJ2-7; D might be TRBD1 or TRBD2, each matching 5 bases. Germline V gene sequence: CDR1 LGHDT, CDR2 YNNKEL (reference sequence). Trimming took 1 base from V and 9 from J, leaving 10 bases between them. The CDR3 length is 12 residues. CDR3 protein: CASSQGGTRQYF. The CDR3 nucleotides are TGTGCCAGCAGCCAAGGTGGGACGCGGCAGTACTTC.

This chain uses TRBV6-5 with TRBJ2-7, with unresolved D. Germline V gene data show CDR1 as MNHEY and CDR2 as SVGAGI. With 0 bases removed from V and 9 bases from J, the gap between germline ends came to 12 bases. CDR3 size: 13 residues. This CDR3 reads CASSYSSWEGQYF. The CDR3 DNA reads as TGTGCCAGCAGTTACTCGAGCTGGGAAGGGCAGTACTTC.

The J gene is TRBJ1-2, the V gene TRBV10-3; 9 nucleotides agree with TRBD1. CDR3 length equals 15 residues. V shed 7 bases and J 0 bases; nucleotides not matched to a gene: 6. Germline loops: CDR1 ENHRY, CDR2 SYGVKD. Here the CDR3 reads CAIIPDRGANYGYTF. DNA for the CDR3: TGTGCCATCATCCCAGACAGGGGGGCTAACTATGGCTACACCTTC.